A single sample is the source of the 31 T cell receptor beta chains below, sequenced in a study of shared clonotypes between healthy human individuals. Repertoires were generated with immunoSEQ multiplex PCR, while TCRdb's copy carries only in-frame clones and drops some. The table has approximately 240,000 clones, approximately 65% seen once. Sequenced: memory CD4+ T cells sorted from blood. Described subset: CD45RA-negative fraction. All receptors derive from a man aged 30 to 39 in good health.

This chain connects TRBV4-1 to TRBJ1-5; no reliable D call. There are 15 residues in the CDR3. CDR1 and CDR2 from the germline V gene are MGHRA and YSYEKL. V lost 4 bases, J lost 2 bases, and 12 bases lay in between. The CDR3 here is CASSPPPEGNQPQHF. CDR3 DNA: TGCGCCAGCAGCCCCCCCCCGGAAGGCAATCAGCCCCAGCATTTT.

The genes are TRBV2 and TRBJ2-2; D gene uncertain. This CDR3 region has 13 residues. V lost 4 bases to trimming and J lost 1 base, with 4 bases between them. CDR1 and CDR2 from the germline V gene are SNHLY and FYNNEI. In nucleotides, the CDR3 is TGTGCCAGCAGTGTGCGGAACACCGGGGAGCTGTTTTTT. This codes for CASSVRNTGELFF.

The CDR3 is CASSYDVGNTIYF. DNA of the CDR3: TGTGCCAGCAGTTACGACGTAGGGAACACCATATATTTT. The chain combines TRBV6-6 with TRBJ1-3; unclear D gene. Germline V gives CDR1 MNHNY, CDR2 SVGAGI (reference sequence). Trimming shortened V by 2 bases and J by 7 bases, and 9 bases separated the two germline ends. The CDR3 has 13 amino acids.

V gene TRBV9 combines with J gene TRBJ2-1, with 12 bases aligning to TRBD2. CDR3 length: 16 amino acids. The V segment lost 0 bases and the J segment 4 bases; nucleotides outside the gene matches: 2. The V gene's germline CDR1 is SGDLS and CDR2 YYNGEE. Written as DNA, the CDR3 is TGTGCCAGCAGCGTAGGCGGGACTAGCGGGTACAATGAGCAGTTCTTC. Translating gives CASSVGGTSGYNEQFF.

This clone has more than one count but fewer than ten. This sequence joins TRBV29-1 and TRBJ2-3, with 8 bases identical to TRBD2. The CDR3 spans 16 residues. Germline lookup yields CDR1 SQVTM and CDR2 ANQGSEA. Losses at the gene ends were 5 bases for V and 0 bases for J; bases not matched to a gene: 10. CDR3 region: CSVQGELAESTDTQYF. The CDR3 DNA reads as TGCAGCGTTCAGGGAGAACTAGCGGAAAGCACAGATACGCAGTATTTT.

The gene calls are TRBV25-1 and TRBJ2-3; 7 bases map to TRBD1. This CDR3 has 13 residues. The germline V gene has CDR1 MGHDK and CDR2 SYGVNS. V lost 8 bases, J lost 0 bases, and 2 bases stayed unmatched. The CDR3 spells CASGTDSTDTQYF. DNA of the CDR3: TGTGCCAGCGGGACAGATAGCACAGATACGCAGTATTTT.

This chain uses TRBV2 with TRBJ1-1, with D possibly being TRBD1 (5 bases). The V gene lost 4 bases and the J gene lost 6 bases, with 12 bases spanning the gap. This CDR3 contains 13 residues. Germline V gives CDR1 SNHLY, CDR2 FYNNEI. The CDR3 sequence: CASSVLQGAEAFF. Written as DNA, the CDR3 is TGTGCCAGCAGTGTCTTGCAGGGCGCTGAAGCTTTCTTT.

The J gene is TRBJ2-3, the V gene TRBV2; 8 bases match TRBD1. Germline V gene data show CDR1 as SNHLY and CDR2 as FYNNEI. V was clipped by 10 bases and J by 3 bases; unmatched bases: 12. This CDR3 contains 15 residues. CDR3 nucleotides: TGTGCCATCCGGCTCGGACAGGGTTCGACAGATACGCAGTATTTT. It is translated as CAIRLGQGSTDTQYF.

This chain uses TRBV30 with TRBJ2-7, with D possibly matching TRBD2 (6 bases). The V gene's germline CDR1 is GTSNPN and CDR2 SVGIG (reference sequence). V was clipped by 0 bases and J by 0 bases, with 18 bases between them. The CDR3 is 17 residues long. CDR3 loop: CAWSVQFGLATSYEQYF. The CDR3, as DNA: TGTGCCTGGAGTGTACAGTTCGGGCTAGCGACCTCCTACGAGCAGTACTTC. Looking up the rest from reference TRBV30 and TRBJ2-7 gives the full variable domain: SQTIHQWPATLVQPVGSPLSLECTVEGTSNPNLYWYRQAAGRGLQLLFYSVGIGQISSEVPQNLSASRPQDRQFILSSKKLLLSDSGFYLCAWSVQFGLATSYEQYFGPGTRLTVT.

This sequence joins TRBV5-4 and TRBJ2-1; D ambiguous. Germline loops: CDR1 SGHNT, CDR2 YYREEE (reference sequence). The V gene lost 2 bases and the J gene lost 0 bases, with 9 bases spanning the gap. The CDR3 contains 15 residues. The chain's CDR3 is CASSLQLSSYNEQFF. The CDR3 region has the DNA TGTGCCAGCAGCTTACAACTAAGCTCCTACAATGAGCAGTTCTTC.

V and J are TRBV7-7 and TRBJ2-5; D gene uncertain. The germline V gene has CDR1 SSHAT and CDR2 FNYEAQ (reference sequence). This CDR3 has 14 residues. Trimming stripped 10 bases from V and 1 base from J, with 16 bases between. CDR3 sequence reads: CATRKSVTQETQYF. The CDR3 region has the DNA TGTGCCACGCGGAAGTCAGTTACCCAAGAGACCCAGTACTTC.

CDR3 residues: CASSWDRADEQYF. CDR3 in DNA: TGTGCCAGCTCATGGGACAGGGCGGACGAGCAGTACTTC. V usage is TRBV18 and J usage is TRBJ2-7; 9 bases map to TRBD1. The germline gives CDR1 KGHSH, CDR2 LQKENI. Germline trimming cut 5 bases from V and 5 bases from J; bases unmatched to any gene: 4. CDR3 length: 13 residues.

In regard to this clone: The junction differs from germline at one of its ends, possibly a read error. The CDR3 DNA follows: TGTGCTAGCAGCTTGGCGGAGAACACTGAAGCTTTCTTT. Its translation: CASSLAENTEAFF. The V call is TRBV7-7, the J call TRBJ1-1; no definite D call. Germline V gene data show CDR1 as SSHAT and CDR2 as FNYEAQ (reference sequence). The CDR3 loop spans 13 amino acids.

The chain is built from TRBV19 and TRBJ2-7, with 10 nucleotides matching TRBD2. Germline values: CDR1 LNHDA, CDR2 SQIVND (reference sequence). The J segment lost 6 bases and the V segment lost 10 bases, leaving 12 bases of the junction unmatched. CDR3 size: 14 residues. CDR3 sequence: CATTGLAGVSEQYF. DNA of the CDR3: TGTGCCACAACTGGGCTAGCGGGAGTGTCCGAGCAGTACTTC.

The chain couples TRBV5-1 to TRBJ1-1; possible D gene TRBD1, 5 bases. Germline loops: CDR1 SGHRS, CDR2 YFSETQ. CDR3 size: 13 residues. V was trimmed by 3 bases and J by 1 base, leaving 7 bases between them. CDR3 sequence reads: CASSSQGNTEAFF. As DNA, the CDR3 is TGCGCCAGCAGCTCTCAGGGGAACACTGAAGCTTTCTTT. Full variable domain (remainder filled in from reference TRBV5-1 and TRBJ1-1): KAGVTQTPRYLIKTRGQQVTLSCSPISGHRSVSWYQQTPGQGLQFLFEYFSETQRNKGNFPGRFSGRQFSNSRSEMNVSTLELGDSALYLCASSSQGNTEAFFGQGTRLTVV.

V and J are TRBV6-5 and TRBJ1-2, with a possible D match to TRBD1 (6 bases). V lost 2 bases, J lost 2 bases, and 12 bases lay in between. Germline V lookup: CDR1 MNHEY, CDR2 SVGAGI. The CDR3 extends over 15 amino acids. CDR3 protein: CASSYTGNPNYGYTF. As DNA, the CDR3 is TGTGCCAGCAGTTACACAGGGAACCCAAACTATGGCTACACCTTC.

For this clone: Other DNA sequences in the sample encode the same CDR3. The chain is built from TRBV5-1 and TRBJ2-1; maybe TRBD2 (6 bases). Trimming cost V 2 bases and J 1 base, with 7 bases left between them. Germline lookup yields CDR1 SGHRS and CDR2 YFSETQ. The CDR3 spans 14 residues. The chain's CDR3 is CASSLGLSYNEQFF. DNA for the CDR3: TGCGCCAGCAGCTTAGGACTATCCTACAATGAGCAGTTCTTC.

Ten or more counts support this clone. CDR3 protein: CASSWIGQSNQPQHF. The CDR3 DNA sequence: TGTGCCAGCAGTTGGATTGGACAGAGCAATCAGCCCCAGCATTTT. V usage is TRBV28 and J usage is TRBJ1-5; TRBD1 might be the D (6 bases). V was pared by 4 bases and J by 1 base, with 11 bases between. Germline loops: CDR1 MDHEN, CDR2 SYDVKM. The CDR3 is made up of 15 amino acids. The full variable domain, rest sourced from reference TRBV28 and TRBJ1-5, is DVKVTQSSRYLVKRTGEKVFLECVQDMDHENMFWYRQDPGLGLRLIYFSYDVKMKEKGDIPEGYSVSREKKERFSLILESASTNQTSMYLCASSWIGQSNQPQHFGDGTRLSIL.

The J gene is TRBJ2-2, the V gene TRBV14; the match to TRBD1 covers 7 bases. CDR1 and CDR2 from the germline V gene are SGHDN and FVKESK. Germline trimming cut 3 bases from V and 4 bases from J; bases unmatched to any gene: 5. The CDR3 has 15 residues. CDR3 in amino acids: CASSHRQGFTGELFF. The CDR3, as DNA: TGTGCCAGCAGCCACAGACAGGGCTTCACCGGGGAGCTGTTTTTT.

With respect to this clone: Additional DNA sequences in this sample encode the identical CDR3. The CDR3 nucleotides read TGTGCCAGCAGCTTAAGGTCGGGGAGAGATACGCAGTATTTT. Its protein product is CASSLRSGRDTQYF. The V gene is TRBV7-3, the J gene TRBJ2-3; D might be TRBD2 (5 bases). The CDR3 consists of 14 residues. The ends were cut back, 1 base at V and 5 bases at J, with 10 bases in the middle. Germline lookup yields CDR1 SGHTA and CDR2 FQGTGA.

The J gene is TRBJ2-2, the V gene TRBV5-1, with 11 nucleotides matching TRBD2. Germline V gene data show CDR1 as SGHRS and CDR2 as YFSETQ. CDR3 length: 18 amino acids. V was clipped by 2 bases and J by 0 bases; unmatched bases: 6. The CDR3 loop reads CASSFLAGGSANTGELFF. CDR3 sequence (DNA): TGCGCCAGCAGCTTTCTAGCGGGAGGATCGGCGAACACCGGGGAGCTGTTTTTT.

This clone was observed once. The chain is built from TRBV2 and TRBJ1-2; unclear D gene. There are 14 residues in the CDR3. Germline loops: CDR1 SNHLY, CDR2 FYNNEI. Trimming shortened V by 4 bases and J by 4 bases, and 13 bases separated the two germline ends. CDR3 sequence: CASSVGGAGYGYTF. DNA for the CDR3: TGTGCCAGCAGTGTCGGCGGCGCCGGCTATGGCTACACCTTC.

This chain connects TRBV11-2 to TRBJ2-1, with D hard to call. Germline lookup yields CDR1 SGHAT and CDR2 FQNNGV. This CDR3 contains 10 residues. The V end was cut by 1 base, the J end by 9 bases, with 1 base between. The CDR3 DNA sequence: TGTGCCAGCAGCTTAGTTGAGCAGTTCTTC. Its protein is CASSLVEQFF.

The J gene is TRBJ2-1, the V gene TRBV28; D remains ambiguous. The CDR3 totals 12 residues. The V end lost 1 base, the J end lost 9 bases, and 7 bases lay between the germline ends. In germline, CDR1 is MDHEN, CDR2 SYDVKM. For the CDR3, the DNA is TGTGCCAGCAGTTTATACCGGCGTGAGCAGTTCTTC. Encoded protein: CASSLYRREQFF.

This clone came up once. This chain links TRBV28 with TRBJ1-3; no firm D call. The CDR3 length is 13 residues. Per germline, CDR1 MDHEN and CDR2 SYDVKM. With 4 bases removed from V and 7 bases from J, the gap between germline ends came to 11 bases. The CDR3 sequence is CASSYSPVNTIYF. The CDR3 region has the DNA TGTGCCAGCAGTTATAGCCCGGTTAACACCATATATTTT.

The chain is built from TRBV21-1 and TRBJ1-4; no DNA check was done on the table's D call, TRBD1. TRBV21-1 is assigned pseudogene status. The CDR3 is 15 residues long. The CDR3 DNA reads TGTGCCAGCAGCAACCAGACAGTAAATAATGAAAAACTGTTTTTT. It encodes CASSNQTVNNEKLFF.

This chain connects TRBV6-5 to TRBJ2-3; TRBD2 is a possible D gene (5 bases). Germline lookup yields CDR1 MNHEY and CDR2 SVGAGI. There are 14 residues in the CDR3. V lost 2 bases, J lost 6 bases, and 12 bases lay in between. For the CDR3, the DNA is TGTGCCAGCAGTTACCGTGACTTAGCGGATACGCAGTATTTT. Its protein product is CASSYRDLADTQYF.

The rearrangement links TRBV9 to TRBJ2-1; D not resolved. The CDR3 sequence is 12 residues long. The germline gives CDR1 SGDLS, CDR2 YYNGEE. V gave up 7 bases and J gave up 4 bases, with 9 bases separating them. CDR3 coding DNA: TGTGCCAGCGGCCGAGCGTACAATGAGCAGTTCTTC. Its translation is CASGRAYNEQFF.

The chain uses TRBV5-1 and TRBJ2-5, with 10 bases that match TRBD2. After removal of 4 bases from V and 9 bases from J, the junction contained 15 bases not matched to a gene. This CDR3 spans 16 amino acids. Germline V gene sequence: CDR1 SGHRS, CDR2 YFSETQ. CDR3 coding DNA: TGCGCCAGCAGCCCCGCGGCTAGCGGGAGTCGTTATGCCCAGTACTTC. Protein sequence: CASSPAASGSRYAQYF. Using reference TRBV5-1 and TRBJ2-5 for the parts outside the CDR3, the full variable domain is KAGVTQTPRYLIKTRGQQVTLSCSPISGHRSVSWYQQTPGQGLQFLFEYFSETQRNKGNFPGRFSGRQFSNSRSEMNVSTLELGDSALYLCASSPAASGSRYAQYFGPGTRLLVL.

This rearrangement joins TRBV5-3 to TRBJ2-7; D not certain. TRBV5-3 falls under the ORF class, with uncertain function. The CDR3 has 15 amino acids. V was cut by 2 bases and J by 0 bases, with 12 bases left in between. The CDR3 loop is CARSFGVPSSYEQYF. In nucleotides, the CDR3 is TGTGCCAGAAGCTTCGGCGTACCTAGCTCCTACGAGCAGTACTTC.

This chain joins TRBV10-1 and TRBJ2-2; D might be TRBD1 or TRBD2, each matching 6 bases. CDR3 size: 14 residues. With 4 bases removed from V and 7 bases from J, the gap between germline ends came to 13 bases. From germline, CDR1 is WNHNN and CDR2 SYGVQD (reference sequence). DNA of the CDR3: TGCGCCAGCAGTGGAGGGGGGCCAAGCGGGGAGCTGTTTTTT. Its translation: CASSGGGPSGELFF.